Below are 18 T cell receptor beta chains sequenced from a single sample in a study of response to subunit inactivated influenza vaccine. From the RT-PCR reads, TCRdb called clonotypes with MiXCR, one entry per CDR3 protein. Among hundreds of thousands of distinct CDR3 sequences listed, about 15% were seen once. Sequences were derived from PBMCs from blood, sampled roughly 12 days after vaccination. All receptors derive from a man aged 45-65 years who received an inactivated influenza vaccine.

This clonotype was found a few times. The gene calls are TRBV25-1 and TRBJ2-7; the D is unclear. Germline values: CDR1 MGHDK, CDR2 SYGVNS. The ends were cut back, 1 base at V and 2 bases at J, with 9 bases in the middle. The CDR3 sequence is 14 residues long. The CDR3 loop is CASSESLPAYEQYF. For the CDR3, the DNA is TGTGCCAGCAGTGAATCCCTTCCCGCCTACGAGCAGTACTTC.

The J gene is TRBJ2-7, the V gene TRBV28; no firm D call. The germline gives CDR1 MDHEN, CDR2 SYDVKM. V lost 3 bases, J lost 5 bases, and 11 bases lay in between. The CDR3 loop spans 13 amino acids. CDR3 coding DNA: TGTGCCAGCAGTTTCCGCCGGCCAAACGAGCAGTACTTC. Translated, it gives CASSFRRPNEQYF.

The chain recombines TRBV9 with TRBJ2-2; D ambiguous. The germline V gene encodes CDR1 SGDLS and CDR2 YYNGEE. The V end lost 3 bases, the J end lost 1 base, and 13 bases lay between the germline ends. This CDR3 is 16 amino acids long. Here the CDR3 reads CASSAQRHQNTGELFF. CDR3 nucleotide sequence: TGTGCCAGCAGCGCCCAAAGGCACCAGAACACCGGGGAGCTGTTTTTT.

The sample holds a few counts of this clonotype. V is TRBV5-1 and J is TRBJ1-1, with TRBD1 as a possible D gene (5 bases). The CDR3 is 17 amino acids. Germline lookup yields CDR1 SGHRS and CDR2 YFSETQ. Deletions cut 3 bases from V and 3 bases from J, with 21 bases between. The CDR3 bases are TGCGCCAGCAGCTCCCGGGGGACGTCTTTTCGGTACACTGAAGCTTTCTTT. Its translation: CASSSRGTSFRYTEAFF.

This clonotype was found many times. The V gene is TRBV7-9, the J gene TRBJ2-1; 7 bases fit TRBD2. The length of the CDR3 is 14 residues. The V segment lost 1 base and the J segment 6 bases; nucleotides outside the gene matches: 3. Germline lookup yields CDR1 SEHNR and CDR2 FQNEAQ (reference sequence). CDR3 bases: TGTGCCAGCAGCTTAGGGGGCGGGGGCAATGAGCAGTTCTTC. It translates to CASSLGGGGNEQFF.

The table lists this clonotype with many counts. The gene calls are TRBV20-1 and TRBJ2-7; D ambiguous. The CDR3 consists of 14 residues. V shed 5 bases and J shed 2 bases, with 16 bases lying between them. Germline loops: CDR1 DFQATT, CDR2 SNEGSKA (reference sequence). The CDR3 DNA is TGCAGTGCTCCGCTCCTGGCAGGAGCCTACGAGCAGTACTTC. It is translated as CSAPLLAGAYEQYF.

V is TRBV18 and J is TRBJ2-1, with 9 bases aligning to TRBD1. With 3 bases clipped from V and 11 bases from J, the junction kept 11 bases outside the gene matches. The CDR3 is made up of 15 amino acids. CDR1 and CDR2 from the germline V gene are KGHSH and LQKENI. CDR3 sequence: CASSPGQGPGNQQFF. DNA of the CDR3: TGTGCCAGCTCACCGGGACAGGGACCGGGTAACCAGCAGTTCTTC.

The rearrangement links TRBV5-5 to TRBJ1-6; 7 bases are shared with TRBD1. The CDR3 is made up of 16 amino acids. Germline CDR1 SGHKS, CDR2 YYEKEE (reference sequence). V was clipped by 4 bases and J by 6 bases; unmatched bases: 10. The CDR3 DNA reads TGTGCCAGCAGCCCAATGAACAGGGGCCGTAATTCACCCCTCCACTTT. Its protein product is CASSPMNRGRNSPLHF.

This clonotype has more than one count but fewer than ten. The chain recombines TRBV4-1 with TRBJ2-1; 9 bases line up with TRBD2. Germline CDR1 reads MGHRA; CDR2 reads YSYEKL. After removal of 3 bases from V and 8 bases from J, the junction contained 8 bases not matched to a gene. The CDR3 extends over 15 amino acids. CDR3 sequence (DNA): TGCGCCAGCAGCCATTCTCGCGGGGGGGCATATGAGCAGTTCTTC. Translation gives CASSHSRGGAYEQFF.

This chain links TRBV18 with TRBJ1-5, with TRBD1 matching over 7 bases. V trimming: 5 bases; J trimming: 7 bases; junction bases outside the gene matches: 8. In germline, CDR1 is KGHSH, CDR2 LQKENI. The CDR3 consists of 14 residues. This CDR3 reads CASSSDGQAQPQHF. Written as DNA, the CDR3 is TGTGCCAGCTCATCGGATGGACAGGCGCAGCCCCAGCATTTT.

This clonotype was seen a handful of times. The chain joins TRBV14 to TRBJ2-7; D is undetermined. The CDR3 is 14 residues long. V gave up 3 bases and J gave up 4 bases, with 13 bases separating them. Looked up from germline, CDR1 is SGHDN and CDR2 is FVKESK. The CDR3 nucleotides are TGTGCCAGCAGCCAGGAGCTCTTCAGTTACGAGCAGTACTTC. The encoded protein is CASSQELFSYEQYF.

This clonotype was detected a few times. V usage is TRBV12-3 or TRBV12-4 and J usage is TRBJ2-1; tentatively, D is TRBD1 (5 bases). The CDR3 consists of 14 residues. V lost 7 bases and J 7 bases, leaving 17 bases between the germline ends. CDR3 region: CASTWGRPKNEQFF. The CDR3 DNA reads TGTGCCAGCACTTGGGGCAGGCCGAAAAATGAGCAGTTCTTC.

This clonotype turned up a few times. The gene calls are TRBV6-5 and TRBJ2-5, with D perhaps TRBD2 (6 bases). The germline gives CDR1 MNHEY, CDR2 SVGAGI. CDR3 length: 12 residues. Trimming cost V 5 bases and J 10 bases, with 14 bases left between them. The CDR3 DNA sequence: TGTGCCAGCAGTAAGACTGCGGGGTTCCAGTACTTC. It encodes CASSKTAGFQYF.

This clonotype occurred a few times. The rearrangement links TRBV29-1 to TRBJ1-3, with 7 bases identical to TRBD1. The CDR3 sequence is 13 residues long. After removal of 7 bases from V and 5 bases from J, the junction contained 8 bases not matched to a gene. Per the germline V gene, CDR1 is SQVTM and CDR2 is ANQGSEA. CDR3 amino acids: CSAINRGRNTIYF. In DNA form, the CDR3 reads TGCAGCGCAATAAACAGGGGTCGAAACACCATATATTTT.

The rearrangement uses TRBV15 and TRBJ2-3; D gene ambiguous. The CDR3 totals 15 residues. The V gene's germline CDR1 is LNHNV and CDR2 YYDKDF (reference sequence). V gave up 0 bases and J gave up 7 bases, with 14 bases separating them. The CDR3 bases are TGTGCCACCAGCAGAGATCAGGCGGTGGGAAATACGCAGTATTTT. This gives the protein CATSRDQAVGNTQYF.

This clonotype was counted at least ten times. The chain carries TRBV7-8 and TRBJ1-1; unclear D gene. Trimming removed 0 bases at V and 7 bases at J, with 15 bases between. The CDR3 spans 15 residues. CDR1 and CDR2 (germline): SGHVS, FQNEAQ. The CDR3 nucleotides read TGTGCCAGCAGCTTAGCCGAGAACGAGAACGGTGAAGCTTTCTTT. This translates into CASSLAENENGEAFF.

In its sample, this clonotype was seen a few times. This rearrangement joins TRBV20-1 to TRBJ2-7; the D gene is possibly TRBD2 (6 bases). The CDR3 has 12 amino acids. Looked up from germline, CDR1 is DFQATT and CDR2 is SNEGSKA (reference sequence). V gave up 3 bases and J gave up 4 bases, with 10 bases separating them. Written as DNA, the CDR3 is TGCAGTGCTAGTTGGAGGGTTTACGAGCAGTACTTC. Translated, it gives CSASWRVYEQYF.

The chain combines TRBV15 with TRBJ2-2; D is perhaps TRBD2 (6 bases). This CDR3 comprises 17 residues. Trimming left V 0 bases short and J 3 bases short, with 14 bases between. Germline CDR1 and CDR2: LNHNV and YYDKDF (reference sequence). The CDR3 nucleotides are TGTGCCACCAGCAGAGATCTTGGGACTCGTTACACCGGGGAGCTGTTTTTT. It translates to CATSRDLGTRYTGELFF.